These T cell receptor beta chains were read from a single sample in a study of technical replicates of blood from a few donors. The repertoire was sequenced with immunoSEQ multiplex PCR; TCRdb's copy has only in-frame clones and lacks some. The sample records around 65,000 clones, approximately 88% being singletons. Sequencing was performed on PBMCs. Receptors were obtained from a human donor in good health. Some clones in this sample may be carry-over from other donors' samples. The CDR3 runs from the conserved cysteine through the conserved F or W. A D gene is named only where the DNA matches it firmly. For some rows the clone size is stated as once, few or many, or as a class when expanded; others skip it.

>TRBV19|NA|TRBD1|TRBJ1-6
CASRRGQGSPLHF
TGTGCCAGTAGAAGGGGACAGGGCTCACCCCTCCACTTT
>TRBV2|NA|NA|TRBJ1-6
CASAGGGRSPLHF
TGTGCCAGCGCTGGGGGGGGCCGGTCACCCCTCCACTTT
>TRBV10-3|NA|TRBD1|TRBJ2-7
CATGTGGPYEQYF
TGTGCCACCGGGACAGGGGGCCCCTACGAGCAGTACTTC
>TRBV11-2|NA|NA|TRBJ1-2
CASSSSGNYGYTF
TGTGCCAGCAGCTCCTCAGGGAACTATGGCTACACCTTC
>TRBV6-5|NA|NA|TRBJ2-1
CASSYSLGGNEQFF
TGTGCCAGCAGTTACTCCCTAGGGGGTAATGAGCAGTTCTTC
>TRBV5-5|NA|TRBD1|TRBJ2-7
CASRLTGGYEQYF
TGTGCCAGCAGACTAACAGGGGGGTACGAGCAGTACTTC
>TRBV18|NA|TRBD1|TRBJ1-6
CASSLGTAGNSPLHF
TGTGCCAGCTCACTGGGGACAGCCGGGAATTCACCCCTCCACTTT
>TRBV19|NA|NA|TRBJ1-2
CASSISAGNGYTF
TGTGCCAGTAGTATCTCGGCAGGGAATGGCTACACCTTC
>TRBV11-2|NA|TRBD2|TRBJ2-1
CASSPQLAGGYNEQFF
TGTGCCAGCAGCCCACAACTAGCGGGGGGATACAATGAGCAGTTCTTC
>TRBV6-1|NA|TRBD2|TRBJ2-1
CASSEAGGTNEQFF
TGTGCCAGCAGTGAAGCGGGAGGGACGAATGAGCAGTTCTTC
>TRBV5-4|NA|TRBD1|TRBJ2-6
CASSLDRGYGANVLTF
TGTGCCAGCAGCTTAGACAGGGGTTACGGGGCCAACGTCCTGACTTTC
>TRBV1|NA|NA|TRBJ2-1
CTSSLPGTSAYNEQFF
TGCACCAGCAGCCTACCCGGGACTAGCGCGTACAATGAGCAGTTCTTC
>TRBV5-1|NA|TRBD2|TRBJ2-3
CASSLGTRGGDTQYF
TGCGCCAGCAGCTTGGGGACTAGAGGTGGCGATACGCAGTATTTT
>TRBV7-6|NA|TRBD2|TRBJ2-5
CASSLIVSGSGETQYF
TGTGCCAGCAGCTTAATTGTTAGCGGGAGTGGGGAGACCCAGTACTTC
>TRBV14|NA|NA|TRBJ2-3
CASSQDARDIADTQYF
TGTGCCAGCAGCCAAGATGCGCGGGATATAGCTGATACGCAGTATTTT
>TRBV28|NA|NA|TRBJ1-3
CASSRRAISGNTIYF
TGTGCCAGCAGTCGAAGAGCTATCTCTGGAAACACCATATATTTT
>TRBV7-9|NA|TRBD1|TRBJ2-5
CASSLDRGQETQYF
TGTGCCAGCAGCCTGGACAGGGGACAAGAGACCCAGTACTTC
>TRBV4-1|few|TRBD2|TRBJ2-7
CASSQEGTSEYYEQYF
TGCGCCAGCAGCCAAGAGGGGACTAGCGAATACTACGAGCAGTACTTC
>TRBV9|NA|NA|TRBJ2-5
CASSPLPIAGETQYF
TGTGCCAGCAGCCCCCTACCCATTGCGGGGGAGACCCAGTACTTC
>TRBV9|NA|NA|TRBJ2-7
CASSVGIAAYEQYF
TGTGCCAGCAGCGTTGGTATAGCGGCCTACGAGCAGTACTTC
>TRBV15|NA|TRBD1|TRBJ1-1
CATSRSGGMGTEAFF
TGTGCCACCAGCAGATCAGGGGGGATGGGCACTGAAGCTTTCTTT
>TRBV5-4|NA|NA|TRBJ1-5
CASSLSGGNQPQHF
TGTGCCAGCAGCTTGTCCGGGGGCAATCAGCCCCAGCATTTT
>TRBV21-1|NA|NA|TRBJ1-1
CASSIFGQQNTEAFF
TGTGCCAGCAGCATTTTCGGACAGCAGAACACTGAAGCTTTCTTT
>TRBV18|NA|NA|TRBJ2-7
CASSQGSGREQYF
TGTGCCAGCTCCCAGGGTAGCGGACGGGAGCAGTACTTC
>TRBV7-2|NA|NA|TRBJ2-7
CASSLAAGTYEQYF
TGTGCCAGCAGCTTAGCGGCGGGAACCTACGAGCAGTACTTC
>TRBV11-2|NA|NA|TRBJ2-1
CASKIRGGPDYNEQFF
TGTGCCAGCAAAATAAGGGGGGGACCGGACTACAATGAGCAGTTCTTC
>TRBV4-3|NA|NA|TRBJ1-6
CASSQVLGPPLHF
TGCGCCAGCAGCCAAGTTCTGGGGCCACCCCTCCACTTT
>TRBV30|few|NA|TRBJ1-5
CAWSSLDQPQHF
TGTGCCTGGAGTTCCCTCGATCAGCCCCAGCATTTT
>TRBV7-5|NA|NA|TRBJ1-5
CVRSLGMHSTSNQPQHF
TGTGTCAGAAGCTTAGGGATGCACAGCACTAGCAATCAGCCCCAGCATTTT
>TRBV10-3|NA|TRBD1|TRBJ2-7
CAIRDRGGSYEQYF
TGTGCCATCAGGGACAGGGGTGGAAGCTACGAGCAGTACTTC
>TRBV7-2|many|NA|TRBJ2-7
CASRRNGLYEQYF
TGTGCCAGCAGACGTAATGGACTTTACGAGCAGTACTTC
>TRBV27|NA|TRBD1|TRBJ1-1
CASSASTGRAEAFF
TGTGCCAGCAGTGCCTCGACAGGGCGGGCTGAAGCTTTCTTT
>TRBV10-3|NA|NA|TRBJ2-1
CAISESGSSYNEQFF
TGTGCCATCAGTGAGTCGGGGAGCTCCTACAATGAGCAGTTCTTC
>TRBV2|NA|NA|TRBJ1-3
CASSFTGSGNTIYF
TGTGCCAGCAGTTTTACAGGTTCTGGAAACACCATATATTTT
>TRBV7-9|NA|TRBD1|TRBJ1-4
CASSWHPGTGVEKLFF
TGTGCCAGCAGCTGGCACCCCGGGACAGGGGTCGAAAAACTGTTTTTT
>TRBV7-2|NA|NA|TRBJ1-5
CASSSDGLNQPQHF
TGTGCCAGCAGCTCCGATGGGCTCAATCAGCCCCAGCATTTT
>TRBV4-1|NA|NA|TRBJ2-5
CASSDLASAQETQYF
TGCGCCAGCAGCGATTTAGCTAGCGCTCAAGAGACCCAGTACTTC
>TRBV7-8|NA|TRBD2|TRBJ2-7
CASSHGLAGAYEQYF
TGTGCCAGCAGCCACGGACTAGCGGGGGCCTACGAGCAGTACTTC
>TRBV30|NA|NA|TRBJ2-5
CAWQLAFQETQYF
TGTGCCTGGCAACTAGCCTTCCAAGAGACCCAGTACTTC
>TRBV9|NA|NA|TRBJ2-1
CASSVGRERFHEQFF
TGTGCCAGCAGCGTAGGACGGGAGAGGTTCCATGAGCAGTTCTTC
>TRBV6-1|NA|NA|TRBJ1-5
CASSDTGRQPQHF
TGTGCCAGCAGTGATACAGGGCGGCAGCCCCAGCATTTT
>TRBV5-8|once|TRBD2|TRBJ2-5
CASSPGLAGVTQYF
TGTGCCAGCAGCCCTGGACTGGCGGGAGTGACCCAGTACTTC